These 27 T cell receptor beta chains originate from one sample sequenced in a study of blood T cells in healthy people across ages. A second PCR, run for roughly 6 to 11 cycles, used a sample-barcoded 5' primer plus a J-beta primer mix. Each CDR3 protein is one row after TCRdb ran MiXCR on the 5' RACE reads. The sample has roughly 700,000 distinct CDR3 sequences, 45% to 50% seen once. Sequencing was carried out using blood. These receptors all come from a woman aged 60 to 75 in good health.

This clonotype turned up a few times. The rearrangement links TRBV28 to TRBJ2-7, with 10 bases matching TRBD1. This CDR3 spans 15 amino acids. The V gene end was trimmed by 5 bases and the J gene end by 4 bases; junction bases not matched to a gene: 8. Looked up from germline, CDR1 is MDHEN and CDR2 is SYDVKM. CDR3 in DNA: TGTGCCAGCAGTCGAGTCCGGGACAGGGGTTACGAGCAGTACTTC. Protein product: CASSRVRDRGYEQYF.

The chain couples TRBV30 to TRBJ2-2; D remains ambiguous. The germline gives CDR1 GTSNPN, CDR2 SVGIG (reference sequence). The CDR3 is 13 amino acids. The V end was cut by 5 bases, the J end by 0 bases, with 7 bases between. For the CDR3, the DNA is TGTGCCTGGGGACCCGCGAACACCGGGGAGCTGTTTTTT. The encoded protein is CAWGPANTGELFF.

The CDR3 coding sequence is TGCAGTGCCGGAGGTCAGGGACTAGCGTGGATAAATGAGCAGTTCTTC. Translated, it gives CSAGGQGLAWINEQFF. V is TRBV20-1 and J is TRBJ2-1; 10 nucleotides line up with TRBD2. J lost 7 bases, V lost 6 bases, and 15 bases had no gene match. The CDR3 has 16 residues. From germline, CDR1 is DFQATT and CDR2 SNEGSKA (reference sequence).

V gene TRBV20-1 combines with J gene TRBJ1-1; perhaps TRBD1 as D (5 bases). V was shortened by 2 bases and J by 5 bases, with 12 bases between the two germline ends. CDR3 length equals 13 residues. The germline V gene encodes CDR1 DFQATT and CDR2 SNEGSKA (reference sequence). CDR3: CSARPGGRTEAFF. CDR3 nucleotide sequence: TGCAGTGCTAGACCGGGGGGAAGAACTGAAGCTTTCTTT.

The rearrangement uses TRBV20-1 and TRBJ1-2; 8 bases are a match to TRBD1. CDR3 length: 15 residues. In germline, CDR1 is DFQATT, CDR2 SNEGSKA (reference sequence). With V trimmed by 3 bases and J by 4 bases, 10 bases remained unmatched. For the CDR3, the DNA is TGCAGTGCTAGTGATTCCGGGACAGGCAGCTATGGCTACACCTTC. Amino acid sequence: CSASDSGTGSYGYTF.

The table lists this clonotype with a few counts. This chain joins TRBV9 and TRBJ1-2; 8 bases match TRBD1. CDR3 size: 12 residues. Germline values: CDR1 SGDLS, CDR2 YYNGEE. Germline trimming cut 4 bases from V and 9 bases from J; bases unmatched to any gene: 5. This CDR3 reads CASSSGQGRYTF. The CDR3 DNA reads TGTGCCAGCAGCTCCGGACAGGGCCGCTACACCTTC.

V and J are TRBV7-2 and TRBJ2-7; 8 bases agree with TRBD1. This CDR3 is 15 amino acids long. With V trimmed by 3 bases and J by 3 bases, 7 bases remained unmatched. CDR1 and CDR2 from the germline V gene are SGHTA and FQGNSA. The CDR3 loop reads CASSFHSGGVYEQYF. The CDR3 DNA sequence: TGTGCCAGCAGCTTCCATTCAGGGGGCGTCTACGAGCAGTACTTC.

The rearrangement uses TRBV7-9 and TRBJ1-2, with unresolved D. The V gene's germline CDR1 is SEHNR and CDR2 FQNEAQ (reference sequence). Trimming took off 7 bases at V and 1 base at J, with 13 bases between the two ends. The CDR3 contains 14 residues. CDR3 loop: CASTTTLNNYGYTF. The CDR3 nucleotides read TGTGCCAGCACCACGACACTAAATAACTATGGCTACACCTTC.

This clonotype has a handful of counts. The CDR3 DNA reads as TGCAGCGGTGATGGCGGCAATGAGCAGTTCTTC. This gives the protein CSGDGGNEQFF. This chain joins TRBV29-1 and TRBJ2-1; no definite D call. Germline CDR1 and CDR2: SQVTM and ANQGSEA. V gave up 7 bases and J gave up 6 bases, with 10 bases separating them. The CDR3 covers 11 residues.

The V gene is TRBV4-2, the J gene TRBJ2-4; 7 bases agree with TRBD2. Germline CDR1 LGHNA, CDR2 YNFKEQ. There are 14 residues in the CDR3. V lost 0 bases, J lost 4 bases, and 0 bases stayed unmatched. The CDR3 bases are TGTGCCAGCAGCCAAGATAGCGGGAAAAACATTCAGTACTTC. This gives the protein CASSQDSGKNIQYF.

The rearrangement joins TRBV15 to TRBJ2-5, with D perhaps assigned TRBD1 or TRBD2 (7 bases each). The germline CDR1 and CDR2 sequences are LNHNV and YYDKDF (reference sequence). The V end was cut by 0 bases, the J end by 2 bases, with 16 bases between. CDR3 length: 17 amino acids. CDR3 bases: TGTGCCACCAGCAGAGAATCAGGGGGGGGCCCACAAGAGACCCAGTACTTC. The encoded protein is CATSRESGGGPQETQYF.

CDR3 region: CASSGTSGLSYEQYF. The CDR3, as DNA: TGTGCCAGCAGTGGGACTAGCGGGTTGTCCTACGAGCAGTACTTC. The V gene is TRBV2, the J gene TRBJ2-7; TRBD2 matches at 11 bases. V trimming: 4 bases; J trimming: 1 base; junction bases outside the gene matches: 3. The CDR3 length is 15 residues. CDR1 SNHLY and CDR2 FYNNEI come from the germline V gene.

The CDR3 is CASSSVAGGYNEQFF. CDR3 coding DNA: TGTGCCAGCAGTTCCGTGGCGGGAGGGTACAATGAGCAGTTCTTC. V is TRBV27 and J is TRBJ2-1; 9 bases are shared with TRBD2. The junction had 5 bases not matched to a gene; V was cut back by 4 bases and J by 4 bases. Germline values: CDR1 MNHEY, CDR2 SMNVEV (reference sequence). The CDR3 loop spans 15 amino acids.

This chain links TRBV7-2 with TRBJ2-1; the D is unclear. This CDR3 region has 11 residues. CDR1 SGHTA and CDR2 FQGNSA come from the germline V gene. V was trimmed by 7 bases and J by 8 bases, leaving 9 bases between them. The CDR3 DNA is TGTGCCAGCACCTACTTCGATGAGCAGTTCTTC. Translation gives CASTYFDEQFF.

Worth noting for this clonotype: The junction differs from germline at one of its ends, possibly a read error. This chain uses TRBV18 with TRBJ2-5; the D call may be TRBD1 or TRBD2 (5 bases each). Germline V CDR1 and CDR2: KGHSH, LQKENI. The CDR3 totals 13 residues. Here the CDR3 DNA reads TGTGCCGGCTCAAACAGGAGGCAAGAGACCCAGGACTTC. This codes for CAGSNRRQETQDF.

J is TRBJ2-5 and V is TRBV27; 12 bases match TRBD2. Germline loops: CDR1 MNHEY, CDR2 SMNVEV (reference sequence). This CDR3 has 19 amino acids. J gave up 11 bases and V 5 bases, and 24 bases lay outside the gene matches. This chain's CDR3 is CASSESSGRALSSYNEQYF. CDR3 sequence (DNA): TGTGCCAGCAGTGAGTCTAGCGGGAGGGCCCTTAGTTCCTACAATGAGCAGTACTTC.

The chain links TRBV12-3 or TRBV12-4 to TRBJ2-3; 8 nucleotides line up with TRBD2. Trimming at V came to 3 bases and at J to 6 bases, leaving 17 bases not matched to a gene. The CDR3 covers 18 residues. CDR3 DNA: TGTGCCAGCAGTTTGGGGCCCTGGGAGCGGGAGTCTTGGGATACGCAGTATTTT. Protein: CASSLGPWERESWDTQYF.

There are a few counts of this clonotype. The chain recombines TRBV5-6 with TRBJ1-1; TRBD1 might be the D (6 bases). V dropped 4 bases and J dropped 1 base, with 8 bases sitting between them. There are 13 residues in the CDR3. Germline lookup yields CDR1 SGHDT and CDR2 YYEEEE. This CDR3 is CASSGDKNTEAFF. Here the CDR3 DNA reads TGTGCCAGCAGCGGGGACAAGAACACTGAAGCTTTCTTT. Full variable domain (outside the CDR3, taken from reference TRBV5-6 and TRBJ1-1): DAGVTQSPTHLIKTRGQQVTLRCSPKSGHDTVSWYQQALGQGPQFIFQYYEEEERQRGNFPDRFSGHQFPNYSSELNVNALLLGDSALYLCASSGDKNTEAFFGQGTRLTVV.

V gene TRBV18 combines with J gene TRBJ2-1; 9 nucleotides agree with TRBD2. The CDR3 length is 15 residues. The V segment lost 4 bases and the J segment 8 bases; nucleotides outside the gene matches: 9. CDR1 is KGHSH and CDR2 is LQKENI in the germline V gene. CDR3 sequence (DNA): TGTGCCAGCTCACAACCGGGACTAGCACGTGATGAGCAGTTCTTC. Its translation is CASSQPGLARDEQFF.

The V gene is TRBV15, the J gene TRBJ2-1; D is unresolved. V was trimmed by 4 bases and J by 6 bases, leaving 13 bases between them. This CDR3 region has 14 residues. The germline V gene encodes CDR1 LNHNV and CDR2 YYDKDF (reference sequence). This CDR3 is CATSKPSIGNEQFF. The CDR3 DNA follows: TGTGCCACCAGCAAACCGTCTATCGGCAATGAGCAGTTCTTC.

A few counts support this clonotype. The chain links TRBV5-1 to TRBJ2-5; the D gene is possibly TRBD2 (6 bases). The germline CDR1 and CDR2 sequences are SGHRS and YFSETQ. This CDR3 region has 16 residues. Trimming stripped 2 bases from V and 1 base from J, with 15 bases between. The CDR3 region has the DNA TGCGCCAGCAGCTTCTCATGGGTTAGCGGCCAAGAGACCCAGTACTTC. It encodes CASSFSWVSGQETQYF.

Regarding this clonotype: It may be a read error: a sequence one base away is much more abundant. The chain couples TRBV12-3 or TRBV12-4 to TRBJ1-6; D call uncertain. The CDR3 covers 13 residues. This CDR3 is CASRSWRNSPPHF. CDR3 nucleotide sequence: TGTGCCAGCAGATCCTGGAGGAATTCACCCCCCCACTTT.

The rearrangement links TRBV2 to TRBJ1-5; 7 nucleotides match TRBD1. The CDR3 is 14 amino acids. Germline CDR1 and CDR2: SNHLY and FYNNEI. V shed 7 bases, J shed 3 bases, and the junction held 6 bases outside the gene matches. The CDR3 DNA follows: TGTGCCAGCACAGGGGACAGCCTCAATCAGCCCCAGCATTTT. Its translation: CASTGDSLNQPQHF.

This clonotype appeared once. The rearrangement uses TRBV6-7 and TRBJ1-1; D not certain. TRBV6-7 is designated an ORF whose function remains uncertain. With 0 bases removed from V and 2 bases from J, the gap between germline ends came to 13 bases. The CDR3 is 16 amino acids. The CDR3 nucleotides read TGTGCCAGCAGTTACTCGGTAGAAACTATAAACACTGAAGCTTTCTTT. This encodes CASSYSVETINTEAFF.

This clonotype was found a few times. CDR3 sequence: CASSLGVGQGLGTQYF. CDR3 in DNA: TGTGCCAGCAGCTTAGGTGTTGGACAGGGACTAGGGACCCAGTACTTC. The chain couples TRBV11-2 to TRBJ2-5; tentatively, D is TRBD1 or TRBD2 (8 bases each). CDR1 is SGHAT and CDR2 is FQNNGV in the germline V gene. Trimming took off 1 base at V and 7 bases at J, with 19 bases between the two ends. The CDR3 length is 16 residues.

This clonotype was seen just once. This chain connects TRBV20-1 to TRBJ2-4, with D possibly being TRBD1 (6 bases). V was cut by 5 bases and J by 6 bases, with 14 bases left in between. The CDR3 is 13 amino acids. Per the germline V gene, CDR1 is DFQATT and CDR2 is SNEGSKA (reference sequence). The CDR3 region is CSASLTQGNIQYF. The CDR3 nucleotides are TGCAGTGCTTCGTTGACACAGGGAAACATTCAGTACTTC.

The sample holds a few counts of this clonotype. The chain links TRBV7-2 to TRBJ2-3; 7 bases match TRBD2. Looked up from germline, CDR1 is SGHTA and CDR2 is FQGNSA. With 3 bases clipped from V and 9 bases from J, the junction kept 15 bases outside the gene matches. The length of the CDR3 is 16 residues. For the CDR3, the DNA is TGTGCCAGCAGCTTCCTCGGTGCGGGAGTGGCCGGGACGCAGTATTTT. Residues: CASSFLGAGVAGTQYF.